What follows describes a single TCR beta chain. Source study methods: How many nucleated cells were present was estimated from reference gene primer amplification. Clones were sequenced by immunoSEQ multiplex PCR, and TCRdb holds only the in-frame ones, with some missing. D and trimming were read from the DNA, whereas the V and J calls and clone size are those reported in that table. The sample carries roughly 150,000 clones, approximately 83% recorded once. This record comes from a study of blood T cell repertoires in COVID-19. Germline CDR1 reads SGHRS; CDR2 reads YFSETQ. CDR3 size: 14 residues. J was trimmed by 0 bases and V by 4 bases; bases with no gene match: 2.

The rearrangement joins TRBV5-1 to TRBJ1-1; 8 bases fit TRBD1. Sequences were obtained from peripheral blood. The TCR was taken from a woman of 80 years or more with active or convalescent COVID-19. The CDR3 is CASSRTGMNTEAFF. For the CDR3, the DNA is TGCGCCAGCAGCCGGACAGGGATGAACACTGAAGCTTTCTTT. The variable domain in full, with the rest retrieved from reference TRBV5-1 and TRBJ1-1, is KAGVTQTPRYLIKTRGQQVTLSCSPISGHRSVSWYQQTPGQGLQFLFEYFSETQRNKGNFPGRFSGRQFSNSRSEMNVSTLELGDSALYLCASSRTGMNTEAFFGQGTRLTVV.